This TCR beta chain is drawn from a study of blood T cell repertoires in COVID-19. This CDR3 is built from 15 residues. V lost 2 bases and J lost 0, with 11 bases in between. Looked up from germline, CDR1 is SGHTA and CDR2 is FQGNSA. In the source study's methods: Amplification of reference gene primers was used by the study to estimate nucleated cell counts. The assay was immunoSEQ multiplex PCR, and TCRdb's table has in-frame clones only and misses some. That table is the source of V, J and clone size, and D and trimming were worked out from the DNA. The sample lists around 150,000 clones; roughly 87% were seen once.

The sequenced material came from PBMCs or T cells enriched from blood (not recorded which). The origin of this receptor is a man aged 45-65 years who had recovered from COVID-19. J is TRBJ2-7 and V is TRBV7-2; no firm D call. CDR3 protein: CASSLSQASSYEQYF. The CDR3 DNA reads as TGTGCCAGCAGCTTATCCCAGGCCTCCTCCTACGAGCAGTACTTC.